These 29 T cell receptor beta chains were sequenced from one sample in a study of response to subunit inactivated influenza vaccine. TCRdb redid the calling of the RT-PCR reads with MiXCR, one entry per CDR3 protein. The sample comprises over 150,000 distinct CDR3 sequences, 13% to 15% of which are singletons, and roughly 26% rests with the top ten. Sample: CD8+ T cells sorted from PBMCs, taken about 5 days after vaccination. The receptor source for this set is a man between 50 and 59 years old who received an inactivated influenza vaccine.

This clonotype occurred a few times. As DNA, the CDR3 is TGTGCCAGCAGCTTTTGGCTAGCCGACAATGAGCAGTTCTTC. Translated, it gives CASSFWLADNEQFF. The J gene is TRBJ2-1, the V gene TRBV11-2, with TRBD2 as a possible D gene (5 bases). From germline, CDR1 is SGHAT and CDR2 FQNNGV. Trimming pared 3 bases from V and 5 bases from J, leaving 11 bases between. This CDR3 is built from 14 residues.

This clonotype was detected a few times. The chain combines TRBV3-1 with TRBJ2-3; no reliable D call. Trimming shortened V by 6 bases and J by 6 bases, and 13 bases separated the two germline ends. CDR1 and CDR2 (germline): LGHDT, YNNKEL (reference sequence). The CDR3 loop spans 13 amino acids. The CDR3 DNA reads as TGTGCCAGCAGGGGTGGGGTCGAGGATACGCAGTATTTT. It translates to CASRGGVEDTQYF.

As for this clonotype: Compared with germline, one end of the junction differs, possibly owing to a read error. V is TRBV27 and J is TRBJ2-1; weak D call: TRBD1 (5 bases). The CDR3 is 14 amino acids. Germline lookup yields CDR1 MNHEY and CDR2 SMNVEV (reference sequence). CDR3 DNA: TGTGCAAGCAGGGTCGGCCTCTCCTACAATGAGCAGTTCTTC. It specifies CASRVGLSYNEQFF.

This clonotype occurred many times. The V gene is TRBV12-3 or TRBV12-4, the J gene TRBJ2-7, with a weak D call TRBD2 (6 bases). The CDR3 is 16 amino acids. V was shortened by 3 bases and J by 0 bases, with 15 bases between the two germline ends. CDR3 protein: CASSFLERVSSYEQYF. The CDR3 DNA follows: TGTGCCAGCAGTTTCCTGGAGCGGGTCAGCTCCTACGAGCAGTACTTC.

V and J are TRBV7-8 and TRBJ2-2; 16 bases fit TRBD2. Trimming removed 5 bases from V and 2 bases from J; junction bases left unmatched: 8. CDR1 SGHVS and CDR2 FQNEAQ come from the germline V gene. CDR3 length equals 19 residues. As DNA, the CDR3 is TGTGCCAGCAGCCCGGGGACTAGCGGGAGGGCCGTCAACACCGGGGAGCTGTTTTTT. Translation gives CASSPGTSGRAVNTGELFF.

This clonotype came up a few times. This chain connects TRBV6-2 or TRBV6-3 to TRBJ2-5; a possible D gene is TRBD1 (5 bases). The V and J ends lost 6 bases and 4 bases respectively, with 6 bases between them. CDR1 is MNHEY, CDR2 SVGEGT, per germline. The CDR3 is 11 residues long. CDR3 DNA sequence: TGTGCCAGCAGGGGGCGAGAGACCCAGTACTTC. Its translation: CASRGRETQYF.

The genes are TRBV29-1 and TRBJ2-3, with D hard to call. The germline gives CDR1 SQVTM, CDR2 ANQGSEA. Deletions cut 0 bases from V and 2 bases from J, with 3 bases between. This CDR3 comprises 12 residues. The CDR3 reads CSVEDPTDTQYF. In DNA, the CDR3 is TGCAGCGTTGAAGACCCCACAGATACGCAGTATTTT.

This clonotype was seen repeatedly, ten times or more. The chain recombines TRBV18 with TRBJ2-7, with D uncertain. Germline lookup yields CDR1 KGHSH and CDR2 LQKENI. CDR3 length equals 13 residues. Between the trimmed V and J ends, which lost 8 bases and 4 bases, there was a span of 15 bases. The CDR3: CASRPPEGYEQYF. In DNA form, the CDR3 reads TGTGCCAGCCGGCCCCCGGAAGGGTACGAGCAGTACTTC.

V gene TRBV6-2 or TRBV6-3 combines with J gene TRBJ2-2; TRBD2 matches 9 bases. V lost 4 bases, J lost 3 bases, and 6 bases stayed unmatched. The CDR3 totals 16 residues. Germline V gene data show CDR1 as MNHEY and CDR2 as SVGEGT. The CDR3 loop is CASSFPRLADTGELFF. The CDR3 DNA sequence: TGTGCCAGCAGTTTTCCGCGACTAGCGGACACCGGGGAGCTGTTTTTT.

There are many counts of this clonotype. The chain employs TRBV10-2 and TRBJ2-5, with 12 bases fitting TRBD2. This CDR3 has 16 residues. From germline, CDR1 is WSHSY and CDR2 SAAADI. J lost 1 base, V lost 6 bases, and 6 bases had no gene match. The CDR3 region is CASSERLAGVQETQYF. CDR3 in DNA: TGCGCCAGCAGCGAAAGACTAGCGGGGGTCCAAGAGACCCAGTACTTC.

This clonotype occurred many times. The chain links TRBV9 to TRBJ2-7; weak D call: TRBD2 (7 bases). The length of the CDR3 is 17 residues. Between the trimmed V and J ends, which lost 4 bases and 5 bases, there was a span of 25 bases. The germline V gene has CDR1 SGDLS and CDR2 YYNGEE. CDR3 protein: CASSPEGGLPQRDEQYF. The CDR3 region has the DNA TGTGCCAGCAGCCCCGAGGGGGGGCTCCCCCAACGTGACGAGCAGTACTTC. The full variable domain, with the rest looked up from reference TRBV9 and TRBJ2-7, is DSGVTQTPKHLITATGQRVTLRCSPRSGDLSVYWYQQSLDQGLQFLIQYYNGEERAKGNILERFSAQQFPDLHSELNLSSLELGDSALYFCASSPEGGLPQRDEQYFGPGTRLTVT.

The J gene is TRBJ1-5, the V gene TRBV5-8; D possibly corresponds to TRBD1 (6 bases). The germline CDR1 and CDR2 sequences are SGHTS and YDEGEE. V dropped 4 bases and J dropped 6 bases, with 11 bases sitting between them. This CDR3 region has 13 residues. CDR3 region: CASSLGARQPQHF. Here the CDR3 DNA reads TGTGCCAGCAGCCTGGGGGCGCGTCAGCCCCAGCATTTT.

This clonotype has just a few counts. This rearrangement joins TRBV28 to TRBJ2-1, with a tentative D call TRBD1 (5 bases). Trimming left V 3 bases short and J 6 bases short, with 9 bases between. The CDR3 has 13 residues. Looked up from germline, CDR1 is MDHEN and CDR2 is SYDVKM. Here the CDR3 DNA reads TGTGCCAGCAGTTTTTTTACAGGCAATGAGCAGTTCTTC. Protein product: CASSFFTGNEQFF.

This clonotype was observed a single time. The V gene is TRBV29-1, the J gene TRBJ2-2; 11 bases fit TRBD2. The CDR3 is 16 residues long. The germline CDR1 and CDR2 sequences are SQVTM and ANQGSEA. V shed 2 bases, J shed 3 bases, and the junction held 5 bases outside the gene matches. The CDR3 reads CSVETSSGRYTGELFF. The CDR3 DNA sequence: TGCAGCGTTGAAACTTCTAGCGGGAGGTACACCGGGGAGCTGTTTTTT.

This clonotype has just a few counts. V gene TRBV5-1 combines with J gene TRBJ1-1, with D possibly TRBD1 on 6 matching bases. V was clipped by 3 bases and J by 10 bases, with 19 bases between them. The germline gives CDR1 SGHRS, CDR2 YFSETQ. This CDR3 has 14 amino acids. CDR3 region: CASSWEGGSVRAFF. The CDR3 region has the DNA TGCGCCAGCAGCTGGGAAGGGGGTTCCGTTCGAGCTTTCTTT.

Many counts were recorded for this clonotype. This chain's CDR3 is CASSFRTSAIMSSYNEQFF. The CDR3 coding sequence is TGTGCCAGCAGTTTCCGGACTAGCGCAATCATGTCCTCCTACAATGAGCAGTTCTTC. The V and J genes are TRBV6-2 or TRBV6-3 and TRBJ2-1; TRBD2 matches at 9 bases. Germline-derived CDR1 and CDR2 are MNHEY and SVGEGT. This CDR3 is built from 19 residues. Trimming cost V 4 bases and J 0 bases; bases outside gene matches: 13.

This clonotype was observed a handful of times. The chain carries TRBV4-3 and TRBJ2-3; 9 bases match TRBD1. Trimming removed 4 bases from V and 1 base from J; junction bases left unmatched: 6. This CDR3 region has 16 residues. Germline lookup yields CDR1 LGHNA and CDR2 YSLEER. The CDR3 is CASSPSDRGGTDTQYF. In nucleotides, the CDR3 is TGCGCCAGCAGCCCATCGGACAGGGGCGGCACAGATACGCAGTATTTT.

The chain carries TRBV9 and TRBJ2-7; 10 bases are a match to TRBD2. Germline trimming cut 0 bases from V and 6 bases from J; bases unmatched to any gene: 12. The CDR3 is 17 amino acids. The V gene's germline CDR1 is SGDLS and CDR2 YYNGEE. The CDR3 loop reads CASSVASSGLAYGEQYF. CDR3 DNA: TGTGCCAGCAGCGTAGCCTCATCGGGACTAGCGTATGGCGAGCAGTACTTC.

For this clonotype: The junction shows a germline mismatch at one end, possibly a read error. The chain employs TRBV7-8 and TRBJ2-1; D remains ambiguous. Germline CDR1 SGHVS, CDR2 FQNEAQ. This CDR3 has 16 amino acids. The CDR3 spells CTSSPYAVLPYNEQFF. CDR3 bases: TGTACCAGCAGCCCCTACGCGGTACTCCCCTACAATGAGCAGTTCTTC.

The CDR3 loop reads CASSDAGTWKETQYF. DNA for the CDR3: TGTGCCAGCAGCGATGCCGGGACTTGGAAAGAGACCCAGTACTTC. This chain uses TRBV7-9 with TRBJ2-5; tentative D call: TRBD2 (6 bases). Trimming removed 5 bases from V and 3 bases from J, with 16 bases in between. Germline CDR1 is SEHNR and CDR2 is FQNEAQ (reference sequence). The CDR3 length is 15 residues. The full variable domain, completed using reference TRBV7-9 and TRBJ2-5, is DTGVSQNPRHKITKRGQNVTFRCDPISEHNRLYWYRQTLGQGPEFLTYFQNEAQLEKSRLLSDRFSAERPKGSFSTLEIQRTEQGDSAMYLCASSDAGTWKETQYFGPGTRLLVL.

Comment on this clonotype: A much larger clonotype is one base distant, so this may be a read error. The chain recombines TRBV5-1 with TRBJ1-4; 7 bases fit TRBD1. The CDR3 extends over 14 amino acids. Germline V gives CDR1 SGHRS, CDR2 YFSETQ. CDR3 protein: CASSFPGGDEKQFF. For the CDR3, the DNA is TGCGCCAGCAGCTTCCCAGGGGGTGATGAAAAACAGTTTTTT.

This clonotype has more than one count but fewer than ten. The V call is TRBV14, the J call TRBJ2-2; D call uncertain. Germline lookup yields CDR1 SGHDN and CDR2 FVKESK. The CDR3 has 12 amino acids. V was shortened by 4 bases and J by 7 bases, with 7 bases between the two germline ends. Written as DNA, the CDR3 is TGTGCCAGCAGCCCTTACAGCGGGGAGCTGTTTTTT. This sequence encodes CASSPYSGELFF.

This clonotype came up a few times. This sequence joins TRBV5-1 and TRBJ1-2; D not certain. Germline CDR1 reads SGHRS; CDR2 reads YFSETQ. V was clipped by 1 base and J by 2 bases, with 12 bases between them. There are 15 residues in the CDR3. The CDR3 nucleotides read TGCGCCAGCAGCTTGCTCGGGAATTTCAACTATGGCTACACCTTC. Protein: CASSLLGNFNYGYTF.

This clonotype appeared a few times. The CDR3 DNA reads TGTGCCAGCAGCTTAGCGGCGTCCTACAATGAGCAGTTCTTC. Its protein product is CASSLAASYNEQFF. The V and J genes are TRBV28 and TRBJ2-1; tentative D call: TRBD2 (6 bases). Trimming took off 6 bases at V and 1 base at J, with 10 bases between the two ends. The CDR3 runs 14 residues. The germline V gene encodes CDR1 MDHEN and CDR2 SYDVKM.

This clonotype has a handful of counts. The chain recombines TRBV14 with TRBJ2-7; D call uncertain. Germline lookup yields CDR1 SGHDN and CDR2 FVKESK. The CDR3 extends over 13 amino acids. V shed 2 bases and J shed 7 bases, with 12 bases lying between them. The CDR3 DNA reads TGTGCCAGCAGCCAATCGGACGGGTGGGAGCAGTACTTC. Amino acid sequence: CASSQSDGWEQYF. The full variable domain, rest sourced from reference TRBV14 and TRBJ2-7, is EAGVTQFPSHSVIEKGQTVTLRCDPISGHDNLYWYRRVMGKEIKFLLHFVKESKQDESGMPNNRFLAERTGGTYSTLKVQPAELEDSGVYFCASSQSDGWEQYFGPGTRLTVT.

This clonotype was detected only a few times. The genes are TRBV2 and TRBJ2-1, with TRBD2 matching 7 bases. Trimming at V came to 3 bases and at J to 2 bases, leaving 4 bases not matched to a gene. The CDR3 has 15 residues. CDR1 and CDR2 (germline): SNHLY, FYNNEI. The CDR3 sequence: CASSEWDYTYNEQFF. Written as DNA, the CDR3 is TGTGCCAGCAGTGAGTGGGACTACACCTACAATGAGCAGTTCTTC.

This clonotype was picked up a small number of times. Here the CDR3 reads CASSEAIGGSYNEQFF. The CDR3 DNA is TGTGCCAGCAGTGAAGCGATAGGGGGCTCCTACAATGAGCAGTTCTTC. The chain is built from TRBV6-1 and TRBJ2-1; weak D call: TRBD1 (6 bases). The V end was cut by 0 bases, the J end by 0 bases, with 9 bases between. The CDR3 spans 16 residues. CDR1 is MNHNS, CDR2 SASEGT, per germline.

The V call is TRBV6-1, the J call TRBJ2-7; the D is unclear. V lost 6 bases to trimming and J lost 2 bases, with 17 bases between them. Germline CDR1 reads MNHNS; CDR2 reads SASEGT. This CDR3 region has 15 residues. In nucleotides, the CDR3 is TGTGCCAGCAGGCCCGGTCACTACTTAACCTACGAGCAGTACTTC. It yields the protein CASRPGHYLTYEQYF.

Only a few counts were recorded for this clonotype. V and J are TRBV7-3 and TRBJ2-7, with 10 bases aligning to TRBD2. The CDR3 sequence is 15 residues long. After removal of 2 bases from V and 2 bases from J, the junction contained 3 bases not matched to a gene. CDR1 is SGHTA, CDR2 FQGTGA, per germline. CDR3 region: CASSLGAGGAYEQYF. The CDR3, as DNA: TGTGCCAGCAGCTTAGGAGCGGGAGGGGCCTACGAGCAGTACTTC. Based on the CDR3 plus reference TRBV7-3 and TRBJ2-7, the full variable domain is GAGVSQTPSNKVTEKGKYVELRCDPISGHTALYWYRQSLGQGPEFLIYFQGTGAADDSGLPNDRFFAVRPEGSVSTLKIQRTERGDSAVYLCASSLGAGGAYEQYFGPGTRLTVT.